The source of this TCR beta chain is a study of early T cells in non-severe SARS-CoV-2 infection. Study context: The chains were unpaired, and the sequenced material was bulk RNA from unsorted whole blood.

This clonotype showed up many times. The antigen is undetermined. The ends were cut back, 2 bases at V and 2 bases at J, with 25 bases in the middle. There are 19 residues in the CDR3. Germline loops: CDR1 SGHRS, CDR2 YFSETQ. The protocol attached unique molecular identifiers to individual cDNA molecules. TCRdb analysed the 5' RACE reads with MiXCR anew, one entry per CDR3 protein. This sample has tens of thousands of distinct CDR3 sequences; almost 6% occur once, and the top ten carry 7.6%. Study-level results: Matching with VDJdb favored anti-spike CD8 responses (missing private and CD4 specificities).

Sequenced sample: whole blood. This clonotype originated in an adult who was a healthcare worker with PCR-confirmed SARS-CoV-2 infection or an uninfected control (not recorded which). The V gene is TRBV5-1, the J gene TRBJ2-5; D uncertain. The CDR3 nucleotides read TGCGCCAGCAGCTTCATCCTGAGAACCGTCCCTTTGGGGCAAGAGACCCAGTACTTC. Amino acids: CASSFILRTVPLGQETQYF.